These 32 T cell receptor beta chains share one sample of origin, sequenced in a study of cytomegalovirus exposure and HLA in healthy donors (dated by TCRdb to 2017 to 2019). Library prep was done by the immunoSEQ multiplex PCR assay. For the multiplex PCR, a mixture combining 60 forward primers for TCR Vbeta segments and 13 reverse primers for TCR Jbeta segments was used. The table was pulled from immuneACCESS by TCRdb, which kept in-frame rearrangements only. Such tables lose some clones; where checked, under half of the loss comes from unresolved V genes, and the rest has no known cause. This sample has 90,000 to 100,000 clones in its table, and 65% to 85% of those were observed once. The ten largest clones add up to approximately 2% of the sample. The sequenced sample was PBMCs. These receptor sequences come from a man between 18 and 29 years old in good health and CMV-seronegative.

This chain links TRBV2 with TRBJ2-7; possibly TRBD2 for D (6 bases). This CDR3 comprises 15 residues. V lost 4 bases to trimming and J lost 0 bases, with 13 bases between them. CDR1 is SNHLY and CDR2 is FYNNEI in the germline V gene. The chain's CDR3 is CASSVERGSSYEQYF. In nucleotides, the CDR3 is TGTGCCAGCAGTGTCGAACGGGGGAGCTCCTACGAGCAGTACTTC.

V gene TRBV6-1 combines with J gene TRBJ1-2, with D perhaps matching TRBD1 (6 bases). There are 13 residues in the CDR3. Trimming took off 10 bases at V and 4 bases at J, with 16 bases between the two ends. CDR1 is MNHNS and CDR2 is SASEGT in the germline V gene. The CDR3, as DNA: TGTGCCACCCAGGGGCCCCGAGGCTATGGCTACACCTTC. Translating gives CATQGPRGYGYTF.

The rearrangement links TRBV19 to TRBJ1-1, with 9 bases that match TRBD1. Germline V CDR1 and CDR2: LNHDA, SQIVND (reference sequence). The CDR3 is 15 residues long. Losses at the gene ends were 1 base for V and 6 bases for J; bases not matched to a gene: 6. The CDR3 bases are TGTGCCAGTAGTATAGCTGGGACAGGGTTGCCTGAAGCTTTCTTT. It translates to CASSIAGTGLPEAFF.

The V call is TRBV10-3, the J call TRBJ2-5; 12 bases line up with TRBD2. Germline V lookup: CDR1 ENHRY, CDR2 SYGVKD. The CDR3 is 15 amino acids. Losses at the gene ends were 6 bases for V and 4 bases for J; bases not matched to a gene: 6. CDR3 bases: TGTGCCATCAGAGGGGGACTAGCGGGTGGAGAGACCCAGTACTTC. Protein: CAIRGGLAGGETQYF.

This clone showed up many times. The chain links TRBV6-1 to TRBJ2-1; the match to TRBD2 covers 7 bases. Germline lookup yields CDR1 MNHNS and CDR2 SASEGT. The J segment lost 3 bases and the V segment lost 1 base, leaving 3 bases of the junction unmatched. This CDR3 is built from 15 residues. In DNA, the CDR3 is TGTGCCAGCAGTGAAGAAGCGGGGAGCTACAATGAGCAGTTCTTC. Translated, it gives CASSEEAGSYNEQFF.

This clone was found once. The chain uses TRBV9 and TRBJ1-6; the D gene is possibly TRBD1 (6 bases). The CDR3 runs to 17 residues. Germline V lookup: CDR1 SGDLS, CDR2 YYNGEE. V was cut by 2 bases and J by 6 bases, with 18 bases left in between. CDR3 loop: CASSVDPGQSRNSPLHF. CDR3 nucleotide sequence: TGTGCCAGCAGCGTTGACCCCGGACAGAGTCGTAATTCACCCCTCCACTTT.

This chain links TRBV9 with TRBJ1-4; D may be TRBD1 (5 bases). Germline CDR1 SGDLS, CDR2 YYNGEE. V lost 4 bases and J lost 5, with 12 bases in between. The CDR3 totals 14 residues. The CDR3 DNA follows: TGTGCCAGCAGCCTTGGGGGGTGGAATGAAAAACTGTTTTTT. Protein: CASSLGGWNEKLFF.

The V call is TRBV6-1, the J call TRBJ1-4; D perhaps matches TRBD1 (5 bases). The V end lost 8 bases, the J end lost 5 bases, and 15 bases lay between the germline ends. Germline V gives CDR1 MNHNS, CDR2 SASEGT. The CDR3 runs 14 residues. Here the CDR3 reads CASGATRSNEKLFF. In DNA, the CDR3 is TGTGCCAGCGGGGCAACCAGGTCGAATGAAAAACTGTTTTTT.

There are a few counts of this clone. For the CDR3, the DNA is TGTGCCAGCAGTTACGAGCTTACCTACGAGCAGTACTTC. Translated: CASSYELTYEQYF. The chain has TRBV6-5 and TRBJ2-7; D call uncertain. V was pared by 2 bases and J by 2 bases, with 7 bases between. Germline V gives CDR1 MNHEY, CDR2 SVGAGI. The CDR3 covers 13 residues.

This chain links TRBV5-5 with TRBJ2-7; 7 bases agree with TRBD1. This CDR3 has 14 amino acids. Germline loops: CDR1 SGHKS, CDR2 YYEKEE (reference sequence). V shed 1 base and J 7 bases; nucleotides not matched to a gene: 8. The CDR3 is CASSLTGAAFEQYF. For the CDR3, the DNA is TGTGCCAGCAGCTTGACAGGGGCCGCGTTTGAGCAGTACTTC.

This chain links TRBV4-1 with TRBJ1-2; 10 bases line up with TRBD1. The V segment lost 4 bases and the J segment 8 bases; nucleotides outside the gene matches: 10. CDR1 is MGHRA and CDR2 is YSYEKL in the germline V gene. This CDR3 has 15 amino acids. The DNA of the CDR3 is TGCGCCAGCAGCCCCGCCAGACAGGGGGCGTGGGGCTACACCTTC. Translating gives CASSPARQGAWGYTF.

This chain connects TRBV7-8 to TRBJ1-1; D ambiguous. Germline V lookup: CDR1 SGHVS, CDR2 FQNEAQ. The CDR3 is 15 residues long. Trimming left V 5 bases short and J 1 base short, with 14 bases between. CDR3 region: CASSVLLTANTEAFF. Here the CDR3 DNA reads TGTGCCAGCAGCGTTCTCCTTACAGCGAACACTGAAGCTTTCTTT. Together with reference TRBV7-8 and TRBJ1-1, the CDR3 gives the full variable domain: GAGVSQSPRYKVAKRGQDVALRCDPISGHVSLFWYQQALGQGPEFLTYFQNEAQLDKSGLPSDRFFAERPEGSVSTLKIQRTQQEDSAVYLCASSVLLTANTEAFFGQGTRLTVV.

The V call is TRBV7-8, the J call TRBJ1-6, with a possible D match to TRBD1 (5 bases). Trimming shortened V by 0 bases and J by 10 bases, and 16 bases separated the two germline ends. The CDR3 totals 16 residues. Germline CDR1 SGHVS, CDR2 FQNEAQ. Here the CDR3 DNA reads TGTGCCAGCAGCTTAGCGGGGGGGACCCCATGGTCACCCCTCCACTTT. Amino acid sequence: CASSLAGGTPWSPLHF.

The chain recombines TRBV11-2 with TRBJ1-6; 7 bases are a match to TRBD1. From germline, CDR1 is SGHAT and CDR2 FQNNGV. Unmatched junction bases numbered 10, after V lost 4 bases and J lost 10 bases. CDR3 length: 15 residues. CDR3 sequence (DNA): TGTGCCAGCAGCTCCCTGACAGGGTTGAGCTCACCCCTCCACTTT. It encodes CASSSLTGLSSPLHF.

V usage is TRBV5-1 and J usage is TRBJ2-7, with 10 nucleotides matching TRBD1. V trimming: 4 bases; J trimming: 0 bases; junction bases outside the gene matches: 4. Per the germline V gene, CDR1 is SGHRS and CDR2 is YFSETQ. The CDR3 is 15 amino acids. CDR3 amino acids: CASSPGTGVSYEQYF. As DNA, the CDR3 is TGCGCCAGCAGCCCCGGGACAGGGGTCTCCTACGAGCAGTACTTC.

V is TRBV6-5 and J is TRBJ2-5, with 8 bases fitting TRBD1. The J call is uncertain, as TRBJ2-7 better fits the DNA end. This CDR3 comprises 14 residues. Germline CDR1 and CDR2: MNHEY and SVGAGI. CDR3 in amino acids: CASRGRDRLYEQYF. CDR3 DNA sequence: TGTGCCAGCAGGGGCCGGGACAGGCTCTACGAGCAGTACTTC.

This chain connects TRBV29-1 to TRBJ1-1, with a tentative D call TRBD1 (5 bases). Trimming took 0 bases from V and 2 from J, leaving 13 bases between them. The length of the CDR3 is 15 residues. The germline V gene has CDR1 SQVTM and CDR2 ANQGSEA. CDR3 sequence reads: CSVEDGAGINTEAFF. The CDR3 DNA reads as TGCAGCGTTGAAGATGGGGCAGGGATTAACACTGAAGCTTTCTTT.

The V and J genes are TRBV2 and TRBJ1-5; 7 bases are shared with TRBD1. V was clipped by 4 bases and J by 3 bases; unmatched bases: 3. Germline loops: CDR1 SNHLY, CDR2 FYNNEI. The CDR3 is made up of 14 amino acids. This CDR3 is CASSGQGHNQPQHF. The DNA for the CDR3 is TGTGCCAGCAGTGGACAGGGTCACAATCAGCCCCAGCATTTT.

This chain links TRBV5-4 with TRBJ1-2; 9 nucleotides line up with TRBD1. This CDR3 is built from 15 residues. Germline V gene data show CDR1 as SGHNT and CDR2 as YYREEE (reference sequence). The ends lost 2 bases at V and 3 bases at J; junction bases unmatched: 5. DNA of the CDR3: TGTGCCAGCAGCTTCGACAGGGGGAGCTACTATGGCTACACCTTC. Translating it yields CASSFDRGSYYGYTF.

The chain carries TRBV6-1 and TRBJ2-7; 8 bases line up with TRBD1. Per germline, CDR1 MNHNS and CDR2 SASEGT. The CDR3 contains 16 residues. J gave up 5 bases and V 3 bases, and 12 bases lay outside the gene matches. CDR3 loop: CASSDLRGQGADEQYF. The CDR3 region has the DNA TGTGCCAGCAGTGATCTCCGAGGACAGGGAGCCGACGAGCAGTACTTC.

V and J are TRBV27 and TRBJ1-1, with TRBD1 matching over 8 bases. This CDR3 region has 15 residues. V gave up 3 bases and J gave up 10 bases; unmatched junction bases: 13. CDR1 and CDR2 (germline): MNHEY, SMNVEV (reference sequence). CDR3 region: CASSLVVGQGARAFF. CDR3 nucleotides: TGTGCCAGCAGTTTGGTTGTGGGGCAGGGGGCGCGAGCTTTCTTT.

This chain joins TRBV25-1 and TRBJ1-2; possibly TRBD1 for D (6 bases). Germline V gives CDR1 MGHDK, CDR2 SYGVNS. Trimming stripped 4 bases from V and 6 bases from J, with 15 bases between. The CDR3 runs 14 residues. As DNA, the CDR3 is TGTGCCAGCAGTGTGCGGGGGCGCGAGGATGGCTACACCTTC. It encodes CASSVRGREDGYTF.

The chain links TRBV6-6 to TRBJ1-3, with TRBD1 identical over 10 bases. This CDR3 spans 16 amino acids. V was clipped by 2 bases and J by 7 bases; unmatched bases: 8. The germline CDR1 and CDR2 sequences are MNHNY and SVGAGI (reference sequence). CDR3 region: CASSYPTGQGNNTIYF. CDR3 sequence (DNA): TGTGCCAGCAGTTACCCTACGGGACAGGGGAATAACACCATATATTTT.

This chain connects TRBV18 to TRBJ1-2; possible D gene TRBD1, 6 bases. The germline V gene encodes CDR1 KGHSH and CDR2 LQKENI. Trimming removed 1 base from V and 8 bases from J, with 14 bases in between. This CDR3 is built from 14 residues. The CDR3 nucleotides read TGTGCCAGCTCACCACGACAACAGGGTGACGGCTACACCTTC. This encodes CASSPRQQGDGYTF. Combining the CDR3 with reference TRBV18 and TRBJ1-2 gives the whole variable domain NAGVMQNPRHLVRRRGQEARLRCSPMKGHSHVYWYRQLPEEGLKFMVYLQKENIIDESGMPKERFSAEFPKEGPSILRIQQVVRGDSAAYFCASSPRQQGDGYTFGSGTRLTVV.

The chain joins TRBV5-1 to TRBJ2-1; 11 nucleotides match TRBD2. This CDR3 contains 16 residues. Germline CDR1 SGHRS, CDR2 YFSETQ. The V gene end was trimmed by 4 bases and the J gene end by 8 bases; junction bases not matched to a gene: 11. The CDR3 region is CASSPTTSGGRDEQFF. The CDR3 DNA follows: TGCGCCAGCAGCCCTACCACTAGCGGGGGAAGGGATGAGCAGTTCTTC.

The gene calls are TRBV28 and TRBJ1-2; D not certain. The V gene's germline CDR1 is MDHEN and CDR2 SYDVKM. V lost 3 bases, J lost 8 bases, and 16 bases lay in between. This CDR3 contains 14 residues. The CDR3 spells CASSFRVPSGGYTF. CDR3 DNA: TGTGCCAGCAGTTTCCGGGTACCCTCCGGGGGCTACACCTTC.

The chain employs TRBV21-1 and TRBJ2-2; the DNA was not compared with TRBD1, the D call given in the table. TRBV21-1 is tagged as a pseudogene. The CDR3 sequence is 15 residues long. Written as DNA, the CDR3 is TGTGCCAGCAGTAACCAGGGGGTAGGAACCGGGGAGCTGTTTTTT. Protein: CASSNQGVGTGELFF.

The rearrangement joins TRBV29-1 to TRBJ1-1; D is unresolved. This CDR3 has 10 amino acids. V lost 6 bases and J 7 bases, leaving 9 bases between the germline ends. The germline V gene has CDR1 SQVTM and CDR2 ANQGSEA. CDR3 sequence reads: CSVWGDEAFF. CDR3 coding DNA: TGCAGCGTGTGGGGAGATGAAGCTTTCTTT.

The V gene is TRBV19, the J gene TRBJ2-2; 7 nucleotides line up with TRBD1. Germline CDR1 is LNHDA and CDR2 is SQIVND (reference sequence). The CDR3 contains 15 residues. With V trimmed by 6 bases and J by 5 bases, 9 bases remained unmatched. The CDR3 region has the DNA TGTGCCAGTAGCCAGCCCACAGGGGTAACCGGGGAGCTGTTTTTT. Protein: CASSQPTGVTGELFF.

This clone has only a few counts. The genes are TRBV15 and TRBJ2-3; 9 nucleotides line up with TRBD1. This CDR3 has 16 residues. Germline CDR1 reads LNHNV; CDR2 reads YYDKDF (reference sequence). Losses at the gene ends were 0 bases for V and 2 bases for J; bases not matched to a gene: 3. The CDR3 DNA is TGTGCCACCAGCAGAGAGGCACAGGGGGCCACAGATACGCAGTATTTT. This gives the protein CATSREAQGATDTQYF. Based on the CDR3 plus reference TRBV15 and TRBJ2-3, the full variable domain is DAMVIQNPRYQVTQFGKPVTLSCSQTLNHNVMYWYQQKSSQAPKLLFHYYDKDFNNEADTPDNFQSRRPNTSFCFLDIRSPGLGDTAMYLCATSREAQGATDTQYFGPGTRLTVL.

This chain links TRBV5-1 with TRBJ2-2, with D tentatively TRBD2 (5 bases). Germline V gene data show CDR1 as SGHRS and CDR2 as YFSETQ. V was trimmed by 0 bases and J by 4 bases, leaving 16 bases between them. This CDR3 is 17 amino acids long. The CDR3 nucleotides are TGCGCCAGCAGCTTGGTAGGCTGGCAGGCGGGCACCGGGGAGCTGTTTTTT. Residues: CASSLVGWQAGTGELFF.

This chain uses TRBV7-6 with TRBJ1-5; weak D call: TRBD1 (6 bases). This CDR3 is 14 amino acids long. V was clipped by 2 bases and J by 6 bases, with 11 bases between them. Per germline, CDR1 SGHVS and CDR2 FNYEAQ. The CDR3 DNA reads TGTGCCAGCAGCTTAAACAGGGTCGGTCAGCCCCAGCATTTT. Protein: CASSLNRVGQPQHF.